This paragraph reports one T cell receptor beta chain. Clones were read by immunoSEQ multiplex PCR, and TCRdb kept only the in-frame ones, dropping some. The sample yields around 130,000 clones, under 95% seen once. Trimming left V 4 bases short and J 0 bases short, with 12 bases between. Germline-derived CDR1 and CDR2 are LGHDT and YNNKEL (reference sequence). This CDR3 comprises 16 residues. The sample belongs to a study of control samples from healthy donors and cancer patients. This TCR derives from a young man in good health. The sequenced sample consisted of blood. The rearrangement links TRBV3-1 (or the pseudogene TRBV3-2) to TRBJ1-4; tentative D call: TRBD1 (5 bases). CDR3 coding DNA: TGTGCCAGCAGCCTAGGAGGCAGGGCAACTAATGAAAAACTGTTTTTT. This translates into CASSLGGRATNEKLFF.